Below are 7 T cell receptor beta chains sequenced from a single sample in a study of T cells in Graves' hyperthyroidism and ophthalmopathy. The TCR beta CDR3 regions underwent amplification using RNA transcripts as the source. First-round RT-PCR of the TCR CDR3 relied on the HTBI primer set. One entry per CDR3 protein, called by TCRdb with MiXCR from the multiplex PCR reads. Of about half a million distinct CDR3 sequences in the sample, 20% to 25% were seen once. The sample consisted of blood. The receptors here all came from a woman aged 65 to 85 with Graves' ophthalmopathy.

Ten or more counts support this clonotype. This sequence joins TRBV12-3 or TRBV12-4 and TRBJ1-1; D may be TRBD1 (5 bases). Trimming left V 3 bases short and J 0 bases short, with 17 bases between. CDR3 length equals 17 residues. The CDR3 DNA reads as TGTGCCAGCAGTTTCCGCGGCGGGGGAGGCGTGAACACTGAAGCTTTCTTT. Translation: CASSFRGGGGVNTEAFF.

This CDR3 is CASSLDSGTGGEKLFF. CDR3 sequence (DNA): TGTGCCAGCAGCTTAGACTCCGGGACAGGGGGCGAAAAACTGTTTTTT. The chain joins TRBV7-9 to TRBJ1-4; 12 bases map to TRBD1. The trim removed 1 base at V and 8 bases at J, leaving 5 bases unmatched. This CDR3 is 16 amino acids long. CDR1 SEHNR and CDR2 FQNEAQ come from the germline V gene (reference sequence).

CDR3 DNA sequence: TGTGCCAGCAGCTTGTGGTCCCAAGAGACCCAGTACTTC. Translation: CASSLWSQETQYF. The chain joins TRBV7-2 to TRBJ2-5; D gene uncertain. Trimming shortened V by 3 bases and J by 1 base, and 6 bases separated the two germline ends. The CDR3 totals 13 residues. CDR1 is SGHTA and CDR2 is FQGNSA in the germline V gene. The variable domain in full, with the rest retrieved from reference TRBV7-2 and TRBJ2-5, is GAGVSQSPSNKVTEKGKDVELRCDPISGHTALYWYRQSLGQGLEFLIYFQGNSAPDKSGLPSDRFSAERTGGSVSTLTIQRTQQEDSAVYLCASSLWSQETQYFGPGTRLLVL.

The V gene is TRBV11-2, the J gene TRBJ2-7; 12 bases align to TRBD2. Germline V lookup: CDR1 SGHAT, CDR2 FQNNGV. This CDR3 spans 14 amino acids. Trimming took 4 bases from V and 5 from J; bases not matched to a gene: 3. Here the CDR3 reads CASSSSGRVHEQYF. The DNA for the CDR3 is TGTGCCAGCAGCTCTAGCGGGAGGGTCCACGAGCAGTACTTC.

The rearrangement links TRBV5-1 to TRBJ2-1; 7 positions agree with TRBD2. CDR1 is SGHRS, CDR2 YFSETQ, per germline. The CDR3 is 16 amino acids. Trimming cost V 4 bases and J 4 bases; bases outside gene matches: 11. The CDR3 bases are TGCGCCAGCAGCAGGAATCTAGCGGAGCCTTACAATGAGCAGTTCTTC. Amino acid sequence: CASSRNLAEPYNEQFF.

The gene calls are TRBV30 and TRBJ1-4, with 8 bases lining up with TRBD1. With 0 bases clipped from V and 6 bases from J, the junction kept 6 bases outside the gene matches. CDR3 length equals 15 residues. Germline V gives CDR1 GTSNPN, CDR2 SVGIG (reference sequence). For the CDR3, the DNA is TGTGCCTGGAGTGTACTCAGGGGGCTCGATGAAAAACTGTTTTTT. This sequence encodes CAWSVLRGLDEKLFF.

In nucleotides, the CDR3 is TGCAGTGCTAGAGATCAAGTTCGCACAGATACGCAGTATTTT. This gives the protein CSARDQVRTDTQYF. The V gene is TRBV20-1, the J gene TRBJ2-3, with no clear D. Trimming left V 0 bases short and J 1 base short, with 8 bases between. The CDR3 is 14 residues long. CDR1 DFQATT and CDR2 SNEGSKA come from the germline V gene (reference sequence).